These 17 T cell receptor beta chains were sequenced from one sample in a study of T cells in Graves' hyperthyroidism and ophthalmopathy. The source material, RNA transcripts, was used to amplify TCR beta CDR3 regions. The study used the HTBI primer set for a first-round RT-PCR of the TCR CDR3. Using its own MiXCR run on the multiplex PCR reads, TCRdb lists one record per CDR3 protein. The sample records about 570,000 distinct CDR3 sequences, 14% being singletons. Sequencing used blood. These receptors were collected from a woman aged 40 to 50 with Graves' hyperthyroidism.

This clonotype was counted many times. The chain links TRBV3-1 to TRBJ2-2, with D possibly being TRBD2 (6 bases). This CDR3 spans 15 amino acids. Between the trimmed V and J ends, which lost 4 bases and 3 bases, there was a span of 12 bases. Germline V gene data show CDR1 as LGHDT and CDR2 as YNNKEL (reference sequence). CDR3: CASSPSGGYTGELFF. CDR3 bases: TGTGCCAGCAGCCCCTCCGGAGGGTACACCGGGGAGCTGTTTTTT.

The chain joins TRBV6-5 to TRBJ2-7; 7 positions agree with TRBD1. The germline V gene has CDR1 MNHEY and CDR2 SVGAGI. The V segment lost 2 bases and the J segment 2 bases; nucleotides outside the gene matches: 3. The CDR3 covers 14 residues. Written as DNA, the CDR3 is TGTGCCAGCAGTTACCGGGACAGCCCCTACGAGCAGTACTTC. It codes for CASSYRDSPYEQYF.

This clonotype appeared many times. The chain uses TRBV12-3 or TRBV12-4 and TRBJ2-7, with D hard to call. CDR3 length equals 14 residues. V gave up 0 bases and J gave up 1 base, with 7 bases separating them. CDR3 sequence reads: CASSLAAVSYEQYF. The CDR3 DNA sequence: TGTGCCAGCAGTTTAGCTGCAGTGTCCTACGAGCAGTACTTC.

The rearrangement uses TRBV28 and TRBJ1-1; TRBD1 agrees at 9 bases. Germline V gene lookup returns CDR1 MDHEN and CDR2 SYDVKM. V lost 6 bases to trimming and J lost 7 bases; unmatched junction nucleotides: 12. The CDR3 loop spans 15 amino acids. The chain's CDR3 is CASRTGGTGDSEAFF. The CDR3 nucleotides are TGTGCCAGCAGAACAGGGGGCACAGGGGATAGTGAAGCTTTCTTT.

The V call is TRBV27, the J call TRBJ2-1, with no clear D. CDR3 length: 11 amino acids. Germline V gives CDR1 MNHEY, CDR2 SMNVEV (reference sequence). V was cut by 10 bases and J by 8 bases, with 12 bases left in between. CDR3 nucleotide sequence: TGTGCCACCTTTAGAGTAGATGAGCAGTTCTTC. It codes for CATFRVDEQFF.

This clonotype was seen at least ten times. A read error may account for a junction end that differs from germline. The gene calls are TRBV3-1 and TRBJ2-2, with D perhaps TRBD2 (6 bases). The V gene's germline CDR1 is LGHDT and CDR2 YNNKEL (reference sequence). The CDR3 is 16 residues long. The CDR3 DNA follows: TGTGCCAGCAGACAAGCGGGTCTGGCGAACACCGGGGAGCTGTTTTTT. This sequence encodes CASRQAGLANTGELFF.

This clonotype was detected a few times. CDR3 amino acids: CSARDRGASSYTF. CDR3 DNA sequence: TGCAGTGCTAGAGATAGGGGGGCCTCCAGCTACACCTTC. The chain employs TRBV20-1 and TRBJ1-2, with D tentatively TRBD1 (6 bases). V was cut by 0 bases and J by 9 bases, with 14 bases left in between. Germline V lookup: CDR1 DFQATT, CDR2 SNEGSKA (reference sequence). The CDR3 sequence is 13 residues long.

Ten or more counts support this clonotype. This chain joins TRBV30 and TRBJ1-6, with D uncertain. In germline, CDR1 is GTSNPN, CDR2 SVGIG (reference sequence). The CDR3 extends over 15 amino acids. V was shortened by 2 bases and J by 9 bases, with 17 bases between the two germline ends. CDR3 in DNA: TGTGCCTGGAGTCTACCCCCTGCCACGGGTTCACCCCTCCACTTT. Translating gives CAWSLPPATGSPLHF.

This clonotype occurred many times. This chain links TRBV3-1 with TRBJ2-3; 12 nucleotides agree with TRBD2. Germline V gene lookup returns CDR1 LGHDT and CDR2 YNNKEL (reference sequence). V was clipped by 1 base and J by 4 bases; unmatched bases: 6. This CDR3 has 17 residues. CDR3 protein: CASSQGASGRAADTQYF. CDR3 nucleotides: TGTGCCAGCAGCCAAGGGGCTAGCGGGAGGGCCGCAGATACGCAGTATTTT.

This clonotype was counted a few times. The J gene is TRBJ1-1, the V gene TRBV28; no clear D gene. This CDR3 is 16 amino acids long. The germline V gene has CDR1 MDHEN and CDR2 SYDVKM. V was trimmed by 4 bases and J by 0 bases, leaving 15 bases between them. The DNA of the CDR3 is TGTGCCAGCAGTTCGTACCAACAGAGAATGAACACTGAAGCTTTCTTT. Amino acids: CASSSYQQRMNTEAFF.

This clonotype was observed at least ten times. The chain combines TRBV20-1 with TRBJ1-4; 7 nucleotides line up with TRBD1. The CDR3 totals 13 residues. CDR1 DFQATT and CDR2 SNEGSKA come from the germline V gene (reference sequence). The V gene end was trimmed by 6 bases and the J gene end by 6 bases; junction bases not matched to a gene: 7. CDR3 sequence: CSARDSRDEKLFF. CDR3 bases: TGCAGTGCCCGGGACAGTCGCGATGAAAAACTGTTTTTT.

In its sample, this clonotype was seen many times. This CDR3 reads CASSPRQGGSSPLHF. DNA for the CDR3: TGCGCCAGCAGCCCTCGACAGGGAGGCTCTTCACCCCTCCACTTT. The chain recombines TRBV5-1 with TRBJ1-6, with 7 bases lining up with TRBD1. This CDR3 is 15 amino acids long. Germline assignment: CDR1 SGHRS and CDR2 YFSETQ. Unmatched junction bases numbered 10, after V lost 4 bases and J lost 9 bases. The variable domain in full, completed from reference TRBV5-1 and TRBJ1-6, reads KAGVTQTPRYLIKTRGQQVTLSCSPISGHRSVSWYQQTPGQGLQFLFEYFSETQRNKGNFPGRFSGRQFSNSRSEMNVSTLELGDSALYLCASSPRQGGSSPLHFGNGTRLTVT.

This clonotype has only a few counts. The genes are TRBV20-1 and TRBJ2-2; 7 bases align to TRBD1. Unmatched junction bases numbered 5, after V lost 0 bases and J lost 4 bases. This CDR3 comprises 15 residues. Germline V gene lookup returns CDR1 DFQATT and CDR2 SNEGSKA (reference sequence). In DNA, the CDR3 is TGCAGTGCTAGAGATCACTACAGGGGCACCGGGGAGCTGTTTTTT. This translates into CSARDHYRGTGELFF.

Ten or more counts support this clonotype. The CDR3 is CASSSLRGAGGPGEQYF. CDR3 DNA sequence: TGTGCCAGCAGCTCCCTACGGGGAGCGGGAGGGCCTGGCGAGCAGTACTTC. The chain couples TRBV7-9 to TRBJ2-7; 10 positions agree with TRBD2. The J segment lost 6 bases and the V segment lost 4 bases, leaving 15 bases of the junction unmatched. The CDR3 sequence is 17 residues long. Germline V CDR1 and CDR2: SEHNR, FQNEAQ (reference sequence).

This clonotype was seen at least ten times. This chain uses TRBV7-8 with TRBJ1-6, with 8 positions matching TRBD1. The CDR3 covers 14 residues. Germline trimming cut 3 bases from V and 9 bases from J; bases unmatched to any gene: 4. CDR1 is SGHVS, CDR2 FQNEAQ, per germline. In DNA form, the CDR3 reads TGTGCCAGCAGCTTGGAGACAGGGGTTTCACCCCTCCACTTT. This sequence encodes CASSLETGVSPLHF.

This clonotype was seen more than once but under ten times. The DNA for the CDR3 is TGTGCCAGCAGTTGGACAGGGGGCTCTGAAGCTTTCTTT. Amino acid sequence: CASSWTGGSEAFF. This chain joins TRBV27 and TRBJ1-1, with TRBD1 matching over 11 bases. This CDR3 comprises 13 residues. V trimming: 4 bases; J trimming: 6 bases; junction bases outside the gene matches: 1. Germline V CDR1 and CDR2: MNHEY, SMNVEV (reference sequence).

This clonotype occurred a few times. The chain joins TRBV7-6 to TRBJ2-7; no clear D. The CDR3 is 16 residues long. Germline CDR1 SGHVS, CDR2 FNYEAQ. V shed 5 bases and J shed 0 bases, with 17 bases lying between them. For the CDR3, the DNA is TGTGCCAGCAGCAAAGCCTCCTCCCTTAGCTCCTACGAGCAGTACTTC. This gives the protein CASSKASSLSSYEQYF.